Described below is a single TCR beta chain sequence and its context. This specimen comes from a study of blood T cell repertoires in COVID-19. Looking at the study overall: Italy, Spain and the United States were the sources of the convalescent and acute COVID-19 samples. In each case, the material was cDNA or gDNA derived from T cells, B-cell-depleted T cells, or PBMCs.

As processed by the authors: Amplification of reference gene primers was used by the study to estimate nucleated cell counts. TCRdb keeps only in-frame clones here, not all; method: immunoSEQ multiplex PCR. That table is the source of V, J and clone size, and D and trimming were worked out from the DNA. The data hold approximately 300,000 clones, with about nine tenths observed a single time. Sequenced input: peripheral blood. This TCR was sampled from a man aged 50 or older with active or convalescent COVID-19.

The CDR3 nucleotides are TGTGCCAGCGGGAGCGGGAGGGATTTTCTGACAGATACGCAGTATTTT. Residues: CASGSGRDFLTDTQYF. The chain links TRBV7-9 to TRBJ2-3; TRBD2 agrees at 10 bases. V was clipped by 8 bases and J by 3 bases; unmatched bases: 11. CDR1 is SEHNR, CDR2 FQNEAQ, per germline (reference sequence). CDR3 length equals 16 residues.